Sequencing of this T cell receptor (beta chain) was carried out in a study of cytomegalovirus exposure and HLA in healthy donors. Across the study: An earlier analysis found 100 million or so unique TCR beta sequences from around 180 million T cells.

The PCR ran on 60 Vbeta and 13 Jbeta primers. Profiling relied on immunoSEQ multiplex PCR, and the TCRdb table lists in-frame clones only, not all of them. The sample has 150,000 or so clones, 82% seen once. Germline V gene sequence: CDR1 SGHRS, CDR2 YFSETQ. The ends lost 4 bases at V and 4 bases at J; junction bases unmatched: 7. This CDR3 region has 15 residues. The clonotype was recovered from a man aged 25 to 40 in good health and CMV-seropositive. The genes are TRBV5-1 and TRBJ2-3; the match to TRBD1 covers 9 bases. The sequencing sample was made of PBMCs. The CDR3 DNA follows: TGCGCCAGCAGCGGAGGACAGGGGATACCAGATACGCAGTATTTT. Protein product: CASSGGQGIPDTQYF.